Below, 19 T cell receptor beta chains from the same sample are listed, as sequenced in a study of cytotoxic CD8 clonotypes in ibrutinib-treated CLL. Libraries were prepared by immunoSEQ multiplex PCR; TCRdb keeps only in-frame clonotypes and omits some of them. The table shows around 160,000 clones, with nearly 90% occurring only once. The sequencing here drew on PBMCs, taken at disease progression, from a patient treated with ibrutinib. All receptors derive from a human donor with chronic lymphocytic leukemia.

V usage is TRBV9 and J usage is TRBJ2-7; tentative D call: TRBD2 (6 bases). Per the germline V gene, CDR1 is SGDLS and CDR2 is YYNGEE. V was shortened by 0 bases and J by 5 bases, with 9 bases between the two germline ends. The CDR3 spans 13 residues. Here the CDR3 DNA reads TGTGCCAGCAGCGTAGCTAGCGTACACGAGCAGTACTTC. Translated, it gives CASSVASVHEQYF.

The gene calls are TRBV9 and TRBJ2-4; no clear D. The ends were cut back, 0 bases at V and 8 bases at J, with 6 bases in the middle. Germline assignment: CDR1 SGDLS and CDR2 YYNGEE. CDR3 length: 12 residues. CDR3 region: CASSVGWDIQYF. Written as DNA, the CDR3 is TGTGCCAGCAGCGTAGGGTGGGACATTCAGTACTTC.

V is TRBV10-3 and J is TRBJ2-1, with 12 bases that match TRBD2. Germline values: CDR1 ENHRY, CDR2 SYGVKD. There are 18 residues in the CDR3. Losses at the gene ends were 2 bases for V and 5 bases for J; bases not matched to a gene: 10. The CDR3: CAISEVGMTSGSHNEQFF. The CDR3 nucleotides read TGTGCCATCAGTGAGGTAGGGATGACTAGCGGGAGTCACAATGAGCAGTTCTTC.

The chain carries TRBV18 and TRBJ1-2; D may be TRBD1 (6 bases). Germline-derived CDR1 and CDR2 are KGHSH and LQKENI. The V end was cut by 3 bases, the J end by 6 bases, with 14 bases between. The CDR3 consists of 14 residues. CDR3 residues: CASSPLGGDDGYTF. Here the CDR3 DNA reads TGTGCCAGCTCACCGCTAGGGGGAGATGATGGCTACACCTTC.

This chain uses TRBV18 with TRBJ2-7, with TRBD1 as a possible D gene (5 bases). V gave up 2 bases and J gave up 3 bases, with 8 bases separating them. The germline V gene has CDR1 KGHSH and CDR2 LQKENI. The CDR3 covers 13 residues. The CDR3 loop reads CASSPYDSYEQYF. CDR3 coding DNA: TGTGCCAGCTCACCATATGACAGCTACGAGCAGTACTTC.

This clone was counted between two and nine times. The chain couples TRBV19 to TRBJ1-2; the D gene is possibly TRBD1 (5 bases). Trimming shortened V by 3 bases and J by 8 bases, and 13 bases separated the two germline ends. The CDR3 has 13 amino acids. From germline, CDR1 is LNHDA and CDR2 SQIVND (reference sequence). The CDR3: CASSILRAAGYTF. CDR3 in DNA: TGTGCCAGTAGTATTCTCAGGGCTGCGGGCTACACCTTC.

V usage is TRBV25-1 and J usage is TRBJ1-1; unclear D gene. The length of the CDR3 is 13 residues. Germline loops: CDR1 MGHDK, CDR2 SYGVNS. Trimming removed 4 bases at V and 8 bases at J, with 14 bases between. CDR3 sequence: CASSVLKEGEAFF. The DNA for the CDR3 is TGTGCCAGCAGTGTCCTAAAGGAAGGGGAAGCTTTCTTT.

In this sample, this clone turned up a few times. The V call is TRBV2, the J call TRBJ1-5; 7 bases match TRBD1. The junction had 8 bases not matched to a gene; V was cut back by 7 bases and J by 2 bases. CDR3 length equals 15 residues. CDR1 and CDR2 (germline): SNHLY, FYNNEI. CDR3 in DNA: TGTGCCAGCAAGGAAAACAGGGGTGGCAATCAGCCCCAGCATTTT. Its translation is CASKENRGGNQPQHF. Full variable domain (rest looked up from reference TRBV2 and TRBJ1-5): EPEVTQTPSHQVTQMGQEVILRCVPISNHLYFYWYRQILGQKVEFLVSFYNNEISEKSEIFDDQFSVERPDGSNFTLKIRSTKLEDSAMYFCASKENRGGNQPQHFGDGTRLSIL.

This clone was recorded only once. The chain has TRBV5-6 and TRBJ2-1, with 12 bases fitting TRBD2. There are 15 residues in the CDR3. After removal of 3 bases from V and 7 bases from J, the junction contained 5 bases not matched to a gene. CDR1 and CDR2 from the germline V gene are SGHDT and YYEEEE. DNA for the CDR3: TGTGCCAGCAGCTCGGGACTAGCGGGTTTGAATGAGCAGTTCTTC. Protein sequence: CASSSGLAGLNEQFF.

The CDR3: CASSHYYLNTGELFF. In DNA, the CDR3 is TGTGCCAGCAGCCACTACTACCTGAACACCGGGGAGCTGTTTTTT. The chain carries TRBV14 and TRBJ2-2; D not resolved. V lost 3 bases to trimming and J lost 1 base, with 9 bases between them. In germline, CDR1 is SGHDN, CDR2 FVKESK. The CDR3 spans 15 residues. Based on the CDR3 plus reference TRBV14 and TRBJ2-2, the full variable domain is EAGVTQFPSHSVIEKGQTVTLRCDPISGHDNLYWYRRVMGKEIKFLLHFVKESKQDESGMPNNRFLAERTGGTYSTLKVQPAELEDSGVYFCASSHYYLNTGELFFGEGSRLTVL.

The chain links TRBV2 to TRBJ2-4, with D tentatively TRBD2 (5 bases). The germline gives CDR1 SNHLY, CDR2 FYNNEI. The germline V and J ends were trimmed by 9 bases and 7 bases, with 16 bases remaining between them. CDR3 length equals 13 residues. CDR3 amino acids: CASGSGFWNIQYF. DNA of the CDR3: TGTGCCAGTGGGTCGGGGTTTTGGAACATTCAGTACTTC.

This clone has just one count. V is TRBV18 and J is TRBJ2-3; D is ambiguous. Germline CDR1 KGHSH, CDR2 LQKENI. V was pared by 3 bases and J by 5 bases, with 6 bases between. The CDR3 contains 12 residues. The CDR3 coding sequence is TGTGCCAGCTCACCTTTGGGAGATACGCAGTATTTT. Translation gives CASSPLGDTQYF. Drawing the rest from reference TRBV18 and TRBJ2-3, the complete variable domain is NAGVMQNPRHLVRRRGQEARLRCSPMKGHSHVYWYRQLPEEGLKFMVYLQKENIIDESGMPKERFSAEFPKEGPSILRIQQVVRGDSAAYFCASSPLGDTQYFGPGTRLTVL.

This chain joins TRBV5-5 and TRBJ1-5, with a tentative D call TRBD1 (5 bases). The germline V gene has CDR1 SGHKS and CDR2 YYEKEE (reference sequence). Trimming removed 4 bases at V and 4 bases at J, with 12 bases between. This CDR3 has 14 amino acids. CDR3 sequence: CASSRGTDNQPQHF. CDR3 sequence (DNA): TGTGCCAGCAGCCGGGGGACGGATAATCAGCCCCAGCATTTT.

For this clone: At one end, the junction sequence differs from germline, possibly due to a read error. The chain links TRBV28 to TRBJ2-7; D unclear. Germline V gives CDR1 MDHEN, CDR2 SYDVKM. This CDR3 is 8 amino acids long. CDR3 loop: CAVANSDF. CDR3 coding DNA: TGTGCCGTGGCCAATTCGGACTTC.

The chain combines TRBV5-8 with TRBJ2-7; D may match TRBD1 or TRBD2 (6 bases each). CDR1 and CDR2 (germline): SGHTS, YDEGEE. This CDR3 contains 12 residues. Trimming pared 3 bases from V and 9 bases from J, leaving 13 bases between. The CDR3 coding sequence is TGTGCCAGCAGCTCCGCGGGACATTGGCAGTACTTC. Encoded protein: CASSSAGHWQYF.

The chain carries TRBV30 and TRBJ1-1; 8 bases align to TRBD1. The germline CDR1 and CDR2 sequences are GTSNPN and SVGIG (reference sequence). This CDR3 contains 15 residues. Germline trimming cut 4 bases from V and 1 base from J; bases unmatched to any gene: 8. CDR3 nucleotides: TGTGCCTGGAAACTCTCAGGGGGCAAGAACACTGAAGCTTTCTTT. It codes for CAWKLSGGKNTEAFF.

The chain recombines TRBV27 with TRBJ2-6; D unresolved. The CDR3 contains 16 residues. Germline CDR1 MNHEY, CDR2 SMNVEV (reference sequence). Trimming shortened V by 6 bases and J by 0 bases, and 12 bases separated the two germline ends. CDR3 amino acids: CASSLGRFSGANVLTF. CDR3 nucleotides: TGTGCCAGCAGCCTAGGACGGTTCTCTGGGGCCAACGTCCTGACTTTC.

The V call is TRBV7-9, the J call TRBJ1-4; the D gene is possibly TRBD1 (6 bases). The V gene's germline CDR1 is SEHNR and CDR2 FQNEAQ (reference sequence). V was trimmed by 1 base and J by 8 bases, leaving 11 bases between them. The CDR3 totals 14 residues. The DNA for the CDR3 is TGTGCCAGCAGCTTAGGGTCAGGGGTAGAAAAACTGTTTTTT. This codes for CASSLGSGVEKLFF. The variable domain in full, with the rest retrieved from reference TRBV7-9 and TRBJ1-4, is DTGVSQNPRHKITKRGQNVTFRCDPISEHNRLYWYRQTLGQGPEFLTYFQNEAQLEKSRLLSDRFSAERPKGSFSTLEIQRTEQGDSAMYLCASSLGSGVEKLFFGSGTQLSVL.

The chain carries TRBV5-1 and TRBJ1-1; D may be TRBD1 (5 bases). Trimming removed 4 bases from V and 2 bases from J, with 12 bases in between. The CDR3 spans 14 residues. In germline, CDR1 is SGHRS, CDR2 YFSETQ. CDR3 nucleotides: TGCGCCAGCAGCAGGGACGGATACAACACTGAAGCTTTCTTT. Encoded protein: CASSRDGYNTEAFF.